This T cell receptor (beta chain) was identified in a study of T cell repertoires in cytomegalovirus infection. About the research overall: A matching HLA type, together with CMV infection, was signaled by public TCR beta signatures. Notes on the study in general: Cumulative public TCR beta family frequency identified CMV carriers with the relevant HLA. The ex vivo response showed dominance by HLA-C-restricted CMV-specific TCR beta clonotypes.

Each CDR3 protein gets one entry after TCRdb re-called the reads with MiXCR. The sample carries around 300,000 distinct CDR3 sequences, over 7.5% recorded once. This clonotype was recorded a few times. Antigen: not known. Germline values: CDR1 MDHEN, CDR2 SYDVKM. V was clipped by 3 bases and J by 2 bases, with 14 bases between them. The CDR3 consists of 15 residues. Sequenced: PBMCs. The chain carries TRBV28 and TRBJ2-7, with D perhaps matching TRBD1 (6 bases). This TCR derives from a human donor in good health (CMV status not recorded). Some clones in this sample may be carry-over from other donors' samples. CDR3 in DNA: TGTGCCAGCAGTTTCCCCCCAGGACAGACCTACGAGCAGTACTTC. This gives the protein CASSFPPGQTYEQYF. Looking up the rest from reference TRBV28 and TRBJ2-7 gives the full variable domain: DVKVTQSSRYLVKRTGEKVFLECVQDMDHENMFWYRQDPGLGLRLIYFSYDVKMKEKGDIPEGYSVSREKKERFSLILESASTNQTSMYLCASSFPPGQTYEQYFGPGTRLTVT.